The 15 T cell receptor beta chains presented below share a single source sample, sequenced in a study of identical twins. TCRdb recomputed calls from the 5' RACE reads with MiXCR, one row per CDR3 protein. The profile shows around 1.7 million distinct CDR3 sequences, around 33% of them singletons. The sample comprised cord blood. The receptors were sampled from a newborn girl in good health.

The rearrangement links TRBV28 to TRBJ2-3; D is perhaps TRBD1 (6 bases). The CDR3 sequence is 17 residues long. The germline V gene has CDR1 MDHEN and CDR2 SYDVKM. The V end lost 4 bases, the J end lost 2 bases, and 19 bases lay between the germline ends. As DNA, the CDR3 is TGTGCCAGCAGTTCCCCCGACCACAGGGAGAACACAGATACGCAGTATTTT. As protein: CASSSPDHRENTDTQYF.

This clonotype was seen a handful of times. The germline gene is not matched at one end of the junction; a read error may be the cause. This chain links TRBV20-1 with TRBJ2-7, with 10 positions matching TRBD2. CDR3 length: 14 residues. Germline loops: CDR1 DFQATT, CDR2 SNEGSKA (reference sequence). CDR3 DNA: TGCATTGCTTACCGACTAGCGGGCTCCTACGAGCAGTACTTC. Residues: CIAYRLAGSYEQYF.

This clonotype was counted between two and nine times. The chain carries TRBV21-1 and TRBJ1-2; TRBD1 is taken as the D call from the table, unchecked against the DNA. TRBV21-1 is noted as a pseudogene. CDR3 length: 15 residues. In DNA, the CDR3 is TGTGCCAGCAGCAAAGTCTCAGGGGCAGGGTATGGCTACACCTTC. It encodes CASSKVSGAGYGYTF.

The chain couples TRBV12-3 or TRBV12-4 to TRBJ2-2, with no clear D. The CDR3 runs to 14 residues. Trimming cost V 6 bases and J 6 bases, with 14 bases left between them. CDR3 DNA sequence: TGTGCCAGCAGCCCTGCAAGATTCGCCGGGGAGCTGTTTTTT. Its protein is CASSPARFAGELFF.

A few counts support this clonotype. The chain has TRBV20-1 and TRBJ1-2; no reliable D call. Trimming pared 3 bases from V and 6 bases from J, leaving 14 bases between. Germline V gives CDR1 DFQATT, CDR2 SNEGSKA (reference sequence). CDR3 length: 13 residues. CDR3 amino acids: CSASWPTVDGYTF. The CDR3 DNA follows: TGCAGTGCTAGTTGGCCCACGGTGGATGGCTACACCTTC.

The chain links TRBV10-3 to TRBJ2-2; D gene ambiguous. The germline V gene has CDR1 ENHRY and CDR2 SYGVKD. V dropped 2 bases and J dropped 2 bases, with 9 bases sitting between them. CDR3 length equals 15 residues. The CDR3 loop is CAISEAGLNTGELFF. The DNA for the CDR3 is TGTGCCATCAGTGAGGCAGGCCTTAACACCGGGGAGCTGTTTTTT.

The chain has TRBV6-5 and TRBJ2-4, with TRBD2 matching 9 bases. The junction had 9 bases not matched to a gene; V was cut back by 2 bases and J by 13 bases. Germline V lookup: CDR1 MNHEY, CDR2 SVGAGI. The CDR3 runs 14 residues. CDR3 DNA: TGTGCCAGCAGTTACAATGCGGGAGGGGATGAGCAGTACTTC. Protein sequence: CASSYNAGGDEQYF.

There are a few counts of this clonotype. V gene TRBV28 combines with J gene TRBJ1-2, with 7 nucleotides matching TRBD1. The CDR3 loop spans 17 amino acids. Per the germline V gene, CDR1 is MDHEN and CDR2 is SYDVKM. V was clipped by 2 bases and J by 3 bases; unmatched bases: 12. Written as DNA, the CDR3 is TGTGCCAGCAGTTTACCCGGGACAGTCCTCGGGGACTATGGCTACACCTTC. Amino acid sequence: CASSLPGTVLGDYGYTF.

The genes are TRBV28 and TRBJ2-3; 10 bases line up with TRBD2. J lost 2 bases, V lost 5 bases, and 13 bases had no gene match. Per the germline V gene, CDR1 is MDHEN and CDR2 is SYDVKM. This CDR3 region has 18 residues. The CDR3 loop reads CASSPYWRLAGVTDTQYF. DNA of the CDR3: TGTGCCAGCAGTCCCTATTGGCGGCTAGCGGGAGTCACAGATACGCAGTATTTT.

This rearrangement joins TRBV20-1 to TRBJ2-1, with 9 bases fitting TRBD2. The CDR3 has 15 amino acids. V was clipped by 3 bases and J by 3 bases; unmatched bases: 6. Germline V gives CDR1 DFQATT, CDR2 SNEGSKA (reference sequence). The CDR3 sequence is CSASRGTSFYNEQFF. The CDR3 DNA is TGCAGTGCTAGTAGAGGGACTAGCTTCTACAATGAGCAGTTCTTC.

The chain is built from TRBV20-1 and TRBJ2-7; no firm D call. The ends were cut back, 3 bases at V and 4 bases at J, with 13 bases in the middle. Germline-derived CDR1 and CDR2 are DFQATT and SNEGSKA (reference sequence). This CDR3 contains 13 residues. The CDR3 here is CSARPLESYEQYF. In DNA form, the CDR3 reads TGCAGTGCTAGGCCCCTAGAGAGTTACGAGCAGTACTTC.

This clonotype was seen only a few times. This chain connects TRBV20-1 to TRBJ2-5; D gene uncertain. The end of the DNA is better explained by TRBJ2-7, so the J call may be wrong. Per the germline V gene, CDR1 is DFQATT and CDR2 is SNEGSKA (reference sequence). The CDR3 has 11 residues. The chain's CDR3 is CSARIGPEQYF. The CDR3 DNA reads TGCAGTGCTAGAATAGGTCCCGAGCAGTACTTC.

V and J are TRBV20-1 and TRBJ2-5, with 7 bases aligning to TRBD2. The CDR3 length is 14 residues. V shed 1 base, J shed 5 bases, and the junction held 7 bases outside the gene matches. CDR1 is DFQATT, CDR2 SNEGSKA, per germline (reference sequence). CDR3 DNA: TGCAGTGCTAGAGTGTCGGGGGGTCGGGAGACCCAGTACTTC. It codes for CSARVSGGRETQYF.

The sample holds many counts of this clonotype. V gene TRBV10-3 combines with J gene TRBJ2-5; D is unclear. The closer fit of TRBJ2-7 to the DNA end suggests the J call may be wrong. This CDR3 has 13 amino acids. CDR1 is ENHRY and CDR2 is SYGVKD in the germline V gene. CDR3: CAISGIPLAEQYF. CDR3 nucleotides: TGTGCCATCAGTGGGATTCCGTTGGCCGAGCAGTACTTC.

This chain uses TRBV3-1 with TRBJ2-5; tentatively, D is TRBD1 or TRBD2 (5 bases each). CDR3 length: 15 amino acids. Germline V gene sequence: CDR1 LGHDT, CDR2 YNNKEL (reference sequence). V was pared by 3 bases and J by 3 bases, with 14 bases between. CDR3 nucleotides: TGTGCCAGCAGCCACCCCGGACTGGGGGAAGAGACCCAGTACTTC. Protein product: CASSHPGLGEETQYF.